The 28 T cell receptor beta chains below come from one sample, sequenced in a study of T cells after yellow fever vaccination. Via MiXCR, TCRdb re-called the 5' RACE reads, giving one row per CDR3 protein. The sample lists some 240,000 distinct CDR3 sequences, around 3.5% occurring once. This specimen consisted of PBMCs, obtained 15 days after the yellow fever booster vaccination. These receptors were collected from a young man who received the YFV17D yellow fever vaccine.

At least ten counts were recorded for this clonotype. V is TRBV7-9 and J is TRBJ1-4; D perhaps matches TRBD1 (6 bases). The germline CDR1 and CDR2 sequences are SEHNR and FQNEAQ (reference sequence). The CDR3 spans 12 residues. The V gene lost 5 bases and the J gene lost 6 bases, with 7 bases spanning the gap. CDR3 in amino acids: CASSRTDEKLFF. In DNA, the CDR3 is TGTGCCAGCAGCCGGACAGATGAAAAACTGTTTTTT.

The table lists this clonotype with many counts. This chain links TRBV4-2 with TRBJ1-4, with D perhaps TRBD1 (5 bases). Germline V gene lookup returns CDR1 LGHNA and CDR2 YNFKEQ. The CDR3 consists of 15 residues. Trimming cost V 1 base and J 7 bases, with 13 bases left between them. The CDR3 is CASSQVGRVTEKLFF. The CDR3 nucleotides read TGTGCCAGCAGCCAAGTGGGCAGGGTTACTGAAAAACTGTTTTTT.

This clonotype was seen many times. V gene TRBV1 combines with J gene TRBJ2-4. TRBV1 corresponds to a pseudogene. This CDR3 contains 14 residues. The CDR3 DNA reads TGCACCAGCAGCCCGATGGATAGCAAAAACATTCAGTACTTC. Protein: CTSSPMDSKNIQYF.

This clonotype occurred many times. V usage is TRBV4-3 and J usage is TRBJ2-4; D is unclear. V dropped 0 bases and J dropped 7 bases, with 7 bases sitting between them. CDR1 and CDR2 from the germline V gene are LGHNA and YSLEER. The CDR3 has 13 residues. CDR3 sequence reads: CASSQEVGNIQYF. The CDR3 DNA follows: TGCGCCAGCAGCCAAGAAGTGGGGAACATTCAGTACTTC.

The sample holds many counts of this clonotype. The chain carries TRBV20-1 and TRBJ1-1; D call uncertain. V gave up 0 bases and J gave up 3 bases, with 11 bases separating them. The length of the CDR3 is 14 residues. Germline values: CDR1 DFQATT, CDR2 SNEGSKA (reference sequence). The CDR3 loop is CSARDPRRDTEAFF. The DNA for the CDR3 is TGCAGTGCTAGAGATCCGAGGCGGGACACTGAAGCTTTCTTT.

Ten or more counts support this clonotype. The chain recombines TRBV28 with TRBJ2-3, with D unclear. Trimming pared 8 bases from V and 0 bases from J, leaving 9 bases between. There are 13 residues in the CDR3. Germline V gene sequence: CDR1 MDHEN, CDR2 SYDVKM. This chain's CDR3 is CASQVGSTDTQYF. CDR3 nucleotides: TGTGCCAGCCAGGTGGGAAGCACAGATACGCAGTATTTT.

This clonotype was counted at least ten times. This sequence joins TRBV4-3 and TRBJ2-7, with D tentatively TRBD2 (5 bases). The CDR3 contains 14 residues. Trimming pared 4 bases from V and 3 bases from J, leaving 13 bases between. Germline V gives CDR1 LGHNA, CDR2 YSLEER. The CDR3 bases are TGCGCCAGCAGCCCCCAGCGAGGAGGCTACGAGCAGTACTTC. It specifies CASSPQRGGYEQYF.

This clonotype has a count of ten or more. The chain combines TRBV24-1 with TRBJ2-7, with unresolved D. CDR1 KGHDR and CDR2 SFDVKD come from the germline V gene. This CDR3 has 11 amino acids. The V and J ends lost 8 bases and 3 bases respectively, with 7 bases between them. The CDR3 nucleotides read TGTGCCACCAACGGCAGCTACGAGCAGTACGTC. This encodes CATNGSYEQYV.

This clonotype appeared many times. V usage is TRBV24-1 and J usage is TRBJ2-1; 14 bases line up with TRBD2. The germline gives CDR1 KGHDR, CDR2 SFDVKD. With 5 bases clipped from V and 5 bases from J, the junction kept 10 bases outside the gene matches. The CDR3 totals 18 residues. The CDR3 DNA reads TGTGCCACCAGTGCCCACCCGACTAGCGGGGGGGCTAACAATGAGCAGTTCTTC. It encodes CATSAHPTSGGANNEQFF.

This clonotype was counted ten times or more. The chain is built from TRBV10-3 and TRBJ2-7; 8 nucleotides line up with TRBD1. CDR1 and CDR2 from the germline V gene are ENHRY and SYGVKD. Trimming cost V 3 bases and J 7 bases; bases outside gene matches: 8. CDR3 size: 14 residues. CDR3 amino acids: CAISDPGTGVEQYF. CDR3 nucleotide sequence: TGTGCCATCAGTGACCCAGGGACAGGTGTAGAGCAGTACTTC.

This clonotype came up many times. The chain is built from TRBV20-1 and TRBJ2-5; D gene ambiguous. Germline V gene sequence: CDR1 DFQATT, CDR2 SNEGSKA (reference sequence). The CDR3 contains 11 residues. Trimming took off 3 bases at V and 5 bases at J, with 7 bases between the two ends. The CDR3 nucleotides read TGCAGTGCTAGTGCCGAGGAGACCCAGTACTTC. Protein: CSASAEETQYF.

This clonotype was counted at least ten times. CDR3 bases: TGTGCCAGCAGCCCGGGGGAAGAGACCCAGTACTTC. Protein product: CASSPGEETQYF. The chain couples TRBV6-2 or TRBV6-3 to TRBJ2-5, with D maybe TRBD2 (6 bases). In germline, CDR1 is MNHEY, CDR2 SVGEGT. Trimming took off 6 bases at V and 3 bases at J, with 8 bases between the two ends. The CDR3 is 12 amino acids.

This clonotype was counted at least ten times. The chain couples TRBV6-5 to TRBJ2-3; D gene ambiguous. The germline CDR1 and CDR2 sequences are MNHEY and SVGAGI. Trimming took 6 bases from V and 0 from J, leaving 22 bases between them. This CDR3 has 18 amino acids. The chain's CDR3 is CASSPRYTWRPSTDTQYF. CDR3 bases: TGTGCCAGCAGCCCACGATACACCTGGCGGCCTAGCACAGATACGCAGTATTTT.

This clonotype was seen many times. This chain links TRBV5-4 with TRBJ1-6, with 7 bases fitting TRBD1. Per the germline V gene, CDR1 is SGHNT and CDR2 is YYREEE (reference sequence). J gave up 8 bases and V 4 bases, and 6 bases lay outside the gene matches. This CDR3 is built from 14 residues. CDR3 region: CASSTRQGDSPLHF. The CDR3 DNA reads as TGTGCCAGCAGCACCCGACAGGGTGATTCACCCCTCCACTTT.

This clonotype was counted many times. The CDR3 loop is CSAAGLAGTRPQFF. CDR3 nucleotide sequence: TGCAGTGCCGCCGGACTAGCGGGGACTAGGCCTCAGTTCTTC. The chain links TRBV20-1 to TRBJ2-1; 12 nucleotides line up with TRBD2. Unmatched junction bases numbered 13, after V lost 6 bases and J lost 13 bases. The CDR3 runs to 14 residues. Germline values: CDR1 DFQATT, CDR2 SNEGSKA (reference sequence).

Ten or more counts support this clonotype. V is TRBV28 and J is TRBJ2-7, with D tentatively TRBD1 or TRBD2 (5 bases each). Germline CDR1 MDHEN, CDR2 SYDVKM. The V end lost 10 bases, the J end lost 5 bases, and 15 bases lay between the germline ends. This CDR3 contains 12 residues. The CDR3 DNA reads TGTGCCATTGGGGACCGACTGAACGAGCAGTACGTC. This sequence encodes CAIGDRLNEQYV.

This clonotype was recorded many times. V gene TRBV12-3 or TRBV12-4 combines with J gene TRBJ2-2; D is undetermined. This CDR3 is 16 amino acids long. Trimming removed 3 bases from V and 2 bases from J, with 13 bases in between. CDR3: CASSFREIPNTGELFF. The CDR3 DNA reads TGTGCCAGCAGTTTCCGAGAGATCCCCAACACCGGGGAGCTGTTTTTT.

This clonotype was seen at least ten times. CDR3 loop: CSVEVTRYNEQFF. In DNA, the CDR3 is TGCAGCGTTGAAGTAACCAGATACAATGAGCAGTTCTTC. This rearrangement joins TRBV29-1 to TRBJ2-1; D is unresolved. Germline CDR1 SQVTM, CDR2 ANQGSEA. This CDR3 spans 13 amino acids. Trimming cost V 1 base and J 4 bases, with 8 bases left between them.

This clonotype was picked up many times. The V gene is TRBV7-2, the J gene TRBJ2-7; no clear D. The CDR3 has 13 residues. From germline, CDR1 is SGHTA and CDR2 FQGNSA. V shed 1 base and J shed 4 bases, with 8 bases lying between them. In DNA form, the CDR3 reads TGTGCCAGCAGCTTAGTGTTCGGATACGAGCAGTACGTC. Protein sequence: CASSLVFGYEQYV.

This clonotype was detected ten times or more. The V and J genes are TRBV20-1 and TRBJ1-4, with a tentative D call TRBD1 (6 bases). Germline V gives CDR1 DFQATT, CDR2 SNEGSKA (reference sequence). The CDR3 loop spans 18 amino acids. V was clipped by 3 bases and J by 0 bases, with 20 bases between them. The CDR3 sequence is CSASGAHQEGATNEKLFF. In nucleotides, the CDR3 is TGCAGTGCTAGCGGGGCGCACCAAGAGGGGGCAACTAATGAAAAACTGTTTTTT.

This clonotype came up many times. The CDR3 DNA reads as TGCGCCAGCAGCCAAAACCCGTCGGAGACCCAGTACTTC. This encodes CASSQNPSETQYF. This chain connects TRBV4-3 to TRBJ2-5; D not certain. The CDR3 runs to 13 residues. Germline CDR1 is LGHNA and CDR2 is YSLEER. Trimming left V 2 bases short and J 5 bases short, with 9 bases between.

This clonotype was detected ten times or more. V gene TRBV20-1 combines with J gene TRBJ1-5; a weak D match, TRBD1 (5 bases). Germline CDR1 is DFQATT and CDR2 is SNEGSKA (reference sequence). The germline V and J ends were trimmed by 4 bases and 6 bases, with 13 bases remaining between them. The CDR3 extends over 13 amino acids. CDR3 DNA sequence: TGCAGTGCTATGCTTCAGGGATTTCAGCCCCAGCATTTT. It encodes CSAMLQGFQPQHF.

This clonotype was detected many times. The rearrangement joins TRBV20-1 to TRBJ2-5, with 11 bases aligning to TRBD2. Trimming removed 6 bases from V and 5 bases from J; junction bases left unmatched: 8. CDR3 size: 14 residues. Germline CDR1 DFQATT, CDR2 SNEGSKA (reference sequence). The chain's CDR3 is CSARNPSGGETQYF. The CDR3 coding sequence is TGCAGTGCAAGGAATCCTAGCGGGGGGGAGACCCAGTACTTC.

This clonotype was detected many times. V and J are TRBV7-6 and TRBJ2-3; D may be TRBD2 (7 bases). This CDR3 spans 16 amino acids. Trimming pared 6 bases from V and 4 bases from J, leaving 20 bases between. CDR1 and CDR2 from the germline V gene are SGHVS and FNYEAQ. CDR3 in DNA: TGTGCCAGCAGTCCCATTACCGGGGGGCCGGCAGATACGCAGTATTTT. Translation: CASSPITGGPADTQYF.

This clonotype was detected many times. The chain links TRBV5-1 to TRBJ1-2, with 9 bases identical to TRBD1. After removal of 4 bases from V and 8 bases from J, the junction contained 15 bases not matched to a gene. The germline V gene has CDR1 SGHRS and CDR2 YFSETQ. The CDR3 has 16 residues. For the CDR3, the DNA is TGCGCCAGCAGCCCGTTACCGGGACAGGGAGCAGGAGGCTACACCTTC. Translated, it gives CASSPLPGQGAGGYTF.

This clonotype was counted ten times or more. The chain uses TRBV10-3 and TRBJ2-1; tentative D call: TRBD1 (5 bases). This CDR3 is built from 16 residues. CDR1 ENHRY and CDR2 SYGVKD come from the germline V gene. The V gene lost 3 bases and the J gene lost 0 bases, with 12 bases spanning the gap. CDR3 sequence reads: CAISDFGQGSYNEQFF. CDR3 bases: TGTGCCATCAGTGACTTCGGGCAGGGCTCCTACAATGAGCAGTTCTTC.

In this sample, this clonotype turned up many times. DNA for the CDR3: TGTGCCAGCAGCTTGGACTCAGCTTCTAACTATGGCTACACCTTC. Translating gives CASSLDSASNYGYTF. V usage is TRBV11-2 and J usage is TRBJ1-2; no clear D gene. V was trimmed by 3 bases and J by 0 bases, leaving 11 bases between them. CDR3 length: 15 residues. Per the germline V gene, CDR1 is SGHAT and CDR2 is FQNNGV.

This clonotype was observed at least ten times. The chain has TRBV18 and TRBJ2-5; TRBD2 matches 12 bases. The CDR3 is made up of 17 amino acids. The ends lost 5 bases at V and 3 bases at J; junction bases unmatched: 10. The V gene's germline CDR1 is KGHSH and CDR2 LQKENI. The CDR3 reads CASSRGTSGSSEETQYF. CDR3 coding DNA: TGTGCCAGCTCAAGGGGGACTAGCGGGTCCTCAGAAGAGACCCAGTACTTC.